This entry lists 4 T cell receptor beta chains sequenced from one sample in a study of identical twins. In TCRdb, the 5' RACE reads were re-called with MiXCR into one record per CDR3 protein. The profile shows 400,000 to 500,000 distinct CDR3 sequences, 14% of them singletons. This same sample was also part of a study on yellow fever vaccine responses in identical twins.

Material: CD4+ T cells sorted from blood. The receptor set was obtained from a woman aged 18-35 years in good health.

The chain uses TRBV7-8 and TRBJ2-1; 8 nucleotides align to TRBD2. V gave up 2 bases and J gave up 6 bases; unmatched junction bases: 9. Germline CDR1 is SGHVS and CDR2 is FQNEAQ. This CDR3 has 16 amino acids. CDR3 sequence reads: CASSLMRIAGSNEQFF. CDR3 sequence (DNA): TGTGCCAGCAGCTTAATGAGAATAGCGGGGTCCAATGAGCAGTTCTTC.

In this sample, this clonotype turned up many times. Here the CDR3 DNA reads TGCGCCAGCAGCTTATTAGCGGCCTCCTACAATGAGCAGTTCTTC. Translated: CASSLLAASYNEQFF. The chain joins TRBV5-1 to TRBJ2-1; TRBD2 is a possible D gene (6 bases). Germline V gives CDR1 SGHRS, CDR2 YFSETQ. Trimming pared 2 bases from V and 0 bases from J, leaving 9 bases between. The CDR3 is 15 residues long.

This clonotype was counted once. The gene calls are TRBV5-5 and TRBJ2-3, with D perhaps matching TRBD1 or TRBD2 (5 bases each). The CDR3 sequence is 15 residues long. Germline CDR1 reads SGHKS; CDR2 reads YYEKEE (reference sequence). Trimming pared 2 bases from V and 2 bases from J, leaving 12 bases between. The CDR3 nucleotides read TGTGCCAGCAGCTTACGGGGCGAATTCACAGATACGCAGTATTTT. Its translation: CASSLRGEFTDTQYF.

This clonotype was counted between two and nine times. The chain is built from TRBV29-1 and TRBJ2-5, with D perhaps matching TRBD1 (5 bases). From germline, CDR1 is SQVTM and CDR2 ANQGSEA. CDR3 length: 12 residues. The germline V and J ends were trimmed by 8 bases and 3 bases, with 13 bases remaining between them. CDR3 sequence: CSSITGEETQYF. Here the CDR3 DNA reads TGCAGCTCGATTACAGGAGAAGAGACCCAGTACTTC.